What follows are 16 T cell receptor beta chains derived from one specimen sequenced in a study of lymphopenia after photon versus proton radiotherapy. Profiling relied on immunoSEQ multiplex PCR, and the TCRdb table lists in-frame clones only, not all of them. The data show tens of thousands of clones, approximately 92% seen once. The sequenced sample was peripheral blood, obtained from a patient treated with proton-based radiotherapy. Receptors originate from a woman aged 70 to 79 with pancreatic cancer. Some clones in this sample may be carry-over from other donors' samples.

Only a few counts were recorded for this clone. CDR3 sequence reads: CSAGPGQPQHF. CDR3 nucleotide sequence: TGCAGTGCTGGTCCGGGACAGCCCCAGCATTTT. The rearrangement links TRBV20-1 to TRBJ1-5; D is uncertain. The CDR3 is 11 residues long. The ends were cut back, 5 bases at V and 7 bases at J, with 9 bases in the middle. From germline, CDR1 is DFQATT and CDR2 SNEGSKA (reference sequence).

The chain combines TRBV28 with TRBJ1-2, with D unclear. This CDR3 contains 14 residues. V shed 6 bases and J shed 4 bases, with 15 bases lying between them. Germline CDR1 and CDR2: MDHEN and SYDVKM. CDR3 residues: CASRSAALLYGYTF. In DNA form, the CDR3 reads TGTGCCAGCAGATCGGCAGCCCTCCTCTATGGCTACACCTTC.

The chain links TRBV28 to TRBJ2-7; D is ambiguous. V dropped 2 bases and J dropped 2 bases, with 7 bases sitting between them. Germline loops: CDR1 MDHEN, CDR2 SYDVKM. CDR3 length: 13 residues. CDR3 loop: CASSLGVAYEQYF. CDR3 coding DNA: TGTGCCAGCAGTTTAGGGGTGGCCTACGAGCAGTACTTC.

The CDR3 spells CASSDGRAYNEQFF. The DNA for the CDR3 is TGTGCCAGCAGTGACGGACGGGCCTACAATGAGCAGTTCTTC. The chain recombines TRBV6-1 with TRBJ2-1, with D unresolved. This CDR3 region has 14 residues. V was trimmed by 3 bases and J by 2 bases, leaving 8 bases between them. CDR1 and CDR2 (germline): MNHNS, SASEGT.

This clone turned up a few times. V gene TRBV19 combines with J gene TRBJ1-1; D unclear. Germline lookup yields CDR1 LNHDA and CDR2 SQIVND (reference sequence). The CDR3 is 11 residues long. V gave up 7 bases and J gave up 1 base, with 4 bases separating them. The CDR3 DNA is TGTGCCAGTAAGGAGAACACTGAAGCTTTCTTT. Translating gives CASKENTEAFF.

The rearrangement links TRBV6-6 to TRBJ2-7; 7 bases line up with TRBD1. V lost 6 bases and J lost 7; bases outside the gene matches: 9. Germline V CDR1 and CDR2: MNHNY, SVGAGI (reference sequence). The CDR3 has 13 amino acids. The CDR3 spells CASRPQGLGEQYF. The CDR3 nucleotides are TGTGCCAGCAGACCACAGGGGTTGGGAGAGCAGTACTTC.

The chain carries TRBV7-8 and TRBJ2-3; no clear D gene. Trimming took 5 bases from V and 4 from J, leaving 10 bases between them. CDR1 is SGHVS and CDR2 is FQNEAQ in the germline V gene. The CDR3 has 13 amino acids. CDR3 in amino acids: CASSMDGSDTQYF. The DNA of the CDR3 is TGTGCCAGCAGCATGGACGGGTCAGATACGCAGTATTTT.

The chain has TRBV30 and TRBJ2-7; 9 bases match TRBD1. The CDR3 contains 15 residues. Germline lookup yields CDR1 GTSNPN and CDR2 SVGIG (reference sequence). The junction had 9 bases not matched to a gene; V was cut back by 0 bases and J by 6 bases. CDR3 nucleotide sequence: TGTGCCTGGAGTGTACTAGGGACAGGGCTAAGCGAGCAGTACTTC. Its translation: CAWSVLGTGLSEQYF.

CDR3 DNA sequence: TGTGCCTGGAATGGGATTTCGTCTAGCGAGCAGTACTTC. It translates to CAWNGISSSEQYF. The J gene is TRBJ2-7, the V gene TRBV30; D unclear. The V gene lost 4 bases and the J gene lost 6 bases, with 16 bases spanning the gap. The CDR3 is 13 amino acids. Germline loops: CDR1 GTSNPN, CDR2 SVGIG (reference sequence).

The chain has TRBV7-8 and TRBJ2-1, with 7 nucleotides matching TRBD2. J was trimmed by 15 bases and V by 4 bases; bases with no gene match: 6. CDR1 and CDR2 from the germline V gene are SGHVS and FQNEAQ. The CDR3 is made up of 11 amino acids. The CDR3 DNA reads TGTGCCAGCAGCTCCGGGGGGAGCCCGTTCTTC. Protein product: CASSSGGSPFF.

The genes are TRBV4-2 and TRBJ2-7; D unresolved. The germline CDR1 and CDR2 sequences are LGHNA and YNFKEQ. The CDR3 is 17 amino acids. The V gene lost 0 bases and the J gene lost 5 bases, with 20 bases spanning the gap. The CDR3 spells CASSQESSGDNFNEQYF. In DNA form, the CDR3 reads TGTGCCAGCAGCCAAGAATCGTCGGGCGACAACTTCAACGAGCAGTACTTC.

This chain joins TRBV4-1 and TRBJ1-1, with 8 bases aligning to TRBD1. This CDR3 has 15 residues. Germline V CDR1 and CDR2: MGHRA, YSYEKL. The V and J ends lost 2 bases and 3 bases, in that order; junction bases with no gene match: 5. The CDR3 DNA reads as TGCGCCAGCAGCCAAACCCCGGACAGGGACACTGAAGCTTTCTTT. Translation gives CASSQTPDRDTEAFF.

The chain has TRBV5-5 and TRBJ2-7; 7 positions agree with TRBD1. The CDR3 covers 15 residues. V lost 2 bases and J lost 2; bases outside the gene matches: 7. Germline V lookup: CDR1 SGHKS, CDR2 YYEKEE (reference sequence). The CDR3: CASSLVRTGAYEQYF. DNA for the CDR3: TGTGCCAGCAGCTTAGTAAGGACAGGAGCCTACGAGCAGTACTTC.

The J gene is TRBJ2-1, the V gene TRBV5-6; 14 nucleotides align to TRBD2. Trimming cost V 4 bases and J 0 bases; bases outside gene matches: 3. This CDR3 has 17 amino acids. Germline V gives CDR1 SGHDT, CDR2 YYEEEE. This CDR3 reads CASSEGTSGSSYNEQFF. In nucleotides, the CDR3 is TGTGCCAGCAGCGAAGGGACTAGCGGGAGCTCCTACAATGAGCAGTTCTTC.

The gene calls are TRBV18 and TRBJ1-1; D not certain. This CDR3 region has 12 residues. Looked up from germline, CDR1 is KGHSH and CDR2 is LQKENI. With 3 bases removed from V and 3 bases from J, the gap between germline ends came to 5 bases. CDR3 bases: TGTGCCAGCTCACCCCATCACACTGAAGCTTTCTTT. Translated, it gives CASSPHHTEAFF.

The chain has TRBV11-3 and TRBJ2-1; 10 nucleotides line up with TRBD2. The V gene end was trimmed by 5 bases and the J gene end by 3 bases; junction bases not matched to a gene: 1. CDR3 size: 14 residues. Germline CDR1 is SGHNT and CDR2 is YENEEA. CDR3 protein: CASSLAGDYNEQFF. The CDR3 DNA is TGTGCCAGCAGCCTAGCGGGAGACTACAATGAGCAGTTCTTC.